The subject of this entry is one T cell receptor (beta chain). Its antigen is as yet unknown. The germline CDR1 and CDR2 sequences are SGHTA and FQGNSA. The CDR3 length is 17 residues. V lost 6 bases to trimming and J lost 0 bases; unmatched junction nucleotides: 10. Repertoires were sampled repeatedly during chemoradiotherapy. Method: immunoSEQ multiplex PCR; TCRdb's copy keeps in-frame clones and lacks some. The table records about 53,000 clones, roughly nine tenths of them present only once. The source of the sample is a study of chemoradiotherapy in HPV16-positive cancers. The wider study: Functional T-cell assays on a couple of HPV16-positive patients' cells defined candidate HPV-specific clones and common TCR motifs.

Whole-study findings and limits: HPV-specific T cells were functionally defined from only a couple of HPV16-positive patients. Candidate HPV-specific clones and E7-related TCR motifs grew in tumor during treatment.

The sequences come from blood, collected from a patient who underwent chemoradiotherapy. This receptor was taken from a human donor with HPV-associated anogenital cancer. J is TRBJ2-3 and V is TRBV7-2; the match to TRBD1 covers 9 bases. The CDR3 protein is CASSGPGQGPSTDTQYF. The CDR3 DNA follows: TGTGCCAGCAGTGGCCCGGGACAGGGACCTAGCACAGATACGCAGTATTTT.